This TCR beta chain was identified in a study of CD8+CD57+ T cells in acquired aplastic anemia (dated by TCRdb to the late 2010s). About the full investigation: DNA extracted from sorted CD4+ and CD8+ cells had a mean of about 3.2 ug, with a range of roughly 0.19 to 27.4 ug. Healthy donor samples averaged approximately 10 million reads for CD4+ and roughly 11 million for CD8+ cells. Here is what the overall study found, with its caveats: About 30 CD8+ CDR3 sequences were found in both patients and controls but appeared to be highly expressed in patients and within the immunodominant clones of the patients. CD8+ Simpson's diversity did not differ significantly between patients and healthy controls (P=0.060).

Worth noting for this clonotype: Its recognized antigen is unknown. No base quality values were provided; no much bigger clone lies one nucleotide off.

TCR beta VDJ combination and CDR3 sequence profiling used genomic DNA as the template. TCR repertoire sequencing was run on an Illumina HiSeq 2000. The authors' pipeline ran thus. Repertoire assessment relied on Simpson's diversity index, CDR3 size and DJ length profiles, and TRBV/TRBJ rearrangement plots. The immunodominant clone was defined as the most abundant DNA sequence in deep sequencing data. CDR3 amino acid sequences were screened for sharing across subjects and were compared with published repertoires and the VDJdb database. TCRdb trimmed public reads at Q25 via fastp, called clones via MiXCR and kept in-frame beta chains. Each CDR3 protein gets just one entry, which takes the most common genes and DNA from the rows behind it. For this entry, the V and J calls and clone size follow TCRdb and not the study's own pipeline. Here the sample has around 190,000 distinct CDR3 sequences; 61% occur a single time. The top ten constitute 29% of the sample.

The study deep-sequenced TCR repertoires of sorted CD4+ and CD8+ blood T cells from severe aplastic anemia patients and healthy subjects. Ficoll-Paque density gradient centrifugation was used to isolate peripheral blood mononuclear cells. CD4+ and CD8+ T cells were sorted by FACS or magnetic beads before DNA extraction. CDR1 and CDR2 (LNHNV, YYDKDF) derive from the germline V gene (reference sequence). The CDR3 holds 15 amino acids from the cysteine to the phenylalanine. Only the CDR3 DNA is retained, 45 bases long and in frame from the first base. V sheds 0 bases and J sheds 1 base, leaving 8 bases between their ends.

The sequenced sample consisted of sorted CD4+, CD8+, or CD8+CD57+ T cells (not recorded which) from PBMCs. This clonotype was obtained from a human donor in good health. The chain employs TRBV15 and TRBJ2-3, with a weak D call of TRBD1 (5 bases match). The DNA sequence follows: TGTGCCACCAGCAGAGAAGTCAGGGGCACAGATACGCAGTATTTT. Protein translation: CATSREVRGTDTQYF.